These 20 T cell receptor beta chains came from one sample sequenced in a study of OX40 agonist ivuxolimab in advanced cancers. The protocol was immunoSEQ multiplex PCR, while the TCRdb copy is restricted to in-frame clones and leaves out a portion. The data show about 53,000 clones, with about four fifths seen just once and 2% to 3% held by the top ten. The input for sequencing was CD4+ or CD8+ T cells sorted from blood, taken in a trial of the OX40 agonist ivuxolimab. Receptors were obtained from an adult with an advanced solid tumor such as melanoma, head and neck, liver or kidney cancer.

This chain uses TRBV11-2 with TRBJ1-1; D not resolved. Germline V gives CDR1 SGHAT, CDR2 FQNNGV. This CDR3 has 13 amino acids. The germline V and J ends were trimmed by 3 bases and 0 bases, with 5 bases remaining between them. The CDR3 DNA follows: TGTGCCAGCAGCTTCCACATGAACACTGAAGCTTTCTTT. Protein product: CASSFHMNTEAFF.

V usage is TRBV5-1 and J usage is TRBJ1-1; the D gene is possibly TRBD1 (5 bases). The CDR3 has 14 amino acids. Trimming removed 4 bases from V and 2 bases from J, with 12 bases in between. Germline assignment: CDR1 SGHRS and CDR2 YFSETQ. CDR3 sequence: CASSPEGPNTEAFF. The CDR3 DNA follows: TGCGCCAGCAGCCCGGAGGGACCTAACACTGAAGCTTTCTTT.

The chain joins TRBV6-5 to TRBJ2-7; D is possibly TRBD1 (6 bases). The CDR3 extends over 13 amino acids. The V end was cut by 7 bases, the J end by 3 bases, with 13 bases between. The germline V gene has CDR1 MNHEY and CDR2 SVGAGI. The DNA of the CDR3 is TGTGCCAGCAATAAGGGGGATTACTACGAGCAGTACTTC. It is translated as CASNKGDYYEQYF.

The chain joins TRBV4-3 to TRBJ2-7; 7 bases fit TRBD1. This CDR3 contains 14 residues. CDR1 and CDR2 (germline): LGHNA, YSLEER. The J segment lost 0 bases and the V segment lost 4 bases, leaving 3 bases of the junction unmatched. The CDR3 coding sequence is TGCGCCAGCAGCCCGGACAGGAGCTCCTACGAGCAGTACTTC. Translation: CASSPDRSSYEQYF.

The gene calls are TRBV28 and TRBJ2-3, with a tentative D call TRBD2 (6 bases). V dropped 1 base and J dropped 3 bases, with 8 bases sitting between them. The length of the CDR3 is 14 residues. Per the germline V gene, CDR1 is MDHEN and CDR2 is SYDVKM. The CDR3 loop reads CASSLFGGTDTQYF. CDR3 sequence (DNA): TGTGCCAGCAGTTTATTCGGGGGAACAGATACGCAGTATTTT. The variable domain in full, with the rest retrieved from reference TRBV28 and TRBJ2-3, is DVKVTQSSRYLVKRTGEKVFLECVQDMDHENMFWYRQDPGLGLRLIYFSYDVKMKEKGDIPEGYSVSREKKERFSLILESASTNQTSMYLCASSLFGGTDTQYFGPGTRLTVL.

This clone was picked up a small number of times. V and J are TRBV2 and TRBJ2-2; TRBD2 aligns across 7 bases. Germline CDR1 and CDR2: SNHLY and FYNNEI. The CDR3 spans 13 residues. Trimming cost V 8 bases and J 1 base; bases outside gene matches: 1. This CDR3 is CASGRENTGELFF. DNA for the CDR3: TGTGCCAGCGGGAGGGAGAACACCGGGGAGCTGTTTTTT.

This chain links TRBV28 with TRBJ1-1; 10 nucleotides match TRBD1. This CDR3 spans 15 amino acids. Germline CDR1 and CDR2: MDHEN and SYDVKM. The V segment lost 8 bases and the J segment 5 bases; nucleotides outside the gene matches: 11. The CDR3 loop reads CASLIFWTGGTEAFF. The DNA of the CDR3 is TGTGCCAGCCTTATATTCTGGACAGGGGGGACTGAAGCTTTCTTT.

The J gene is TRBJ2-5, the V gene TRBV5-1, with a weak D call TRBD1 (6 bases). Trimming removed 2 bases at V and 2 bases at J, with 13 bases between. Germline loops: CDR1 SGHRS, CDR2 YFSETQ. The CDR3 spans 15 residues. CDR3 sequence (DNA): TGCGCCAGCAGCTTTCAGGGGTTGCAGCAAGAGACCCAGTACTTC. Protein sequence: CASSFQGLQQETQYF.

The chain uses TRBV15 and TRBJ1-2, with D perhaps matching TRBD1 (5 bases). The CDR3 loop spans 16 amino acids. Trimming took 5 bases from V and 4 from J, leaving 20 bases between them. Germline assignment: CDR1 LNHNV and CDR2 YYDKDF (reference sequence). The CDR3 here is CATSGGREGRGYGYTF. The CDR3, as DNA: TGTGCCACCAGCGGGGGTAGGGAAGGAAGGGGCTATGGCTACACCTTC.

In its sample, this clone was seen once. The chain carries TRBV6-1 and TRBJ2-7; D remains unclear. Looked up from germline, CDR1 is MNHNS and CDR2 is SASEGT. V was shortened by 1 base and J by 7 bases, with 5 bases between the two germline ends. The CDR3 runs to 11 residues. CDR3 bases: TGTGCCAGCAGTGAAGTCGGTGAGCAGTACTTC. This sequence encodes CASSEVGEQYF.

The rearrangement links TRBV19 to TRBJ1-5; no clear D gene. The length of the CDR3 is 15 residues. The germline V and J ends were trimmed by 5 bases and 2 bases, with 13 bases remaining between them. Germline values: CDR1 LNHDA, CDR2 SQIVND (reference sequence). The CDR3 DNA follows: TGTGCCAGTAGTCCAGGTGGAGGCGGCAATCAGCCCCAGCATTTT. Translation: CASSPGGGGNQPQHF.

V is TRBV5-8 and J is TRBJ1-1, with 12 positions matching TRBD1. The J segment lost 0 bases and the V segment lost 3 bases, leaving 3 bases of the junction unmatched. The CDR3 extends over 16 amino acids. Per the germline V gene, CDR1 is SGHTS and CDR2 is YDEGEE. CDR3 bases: TGTGCCAGCAGCTCGGGACAGGGGGCACTGAACACTGAAGCTTTCTTT. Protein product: CASSSGQGALNTEAFF.

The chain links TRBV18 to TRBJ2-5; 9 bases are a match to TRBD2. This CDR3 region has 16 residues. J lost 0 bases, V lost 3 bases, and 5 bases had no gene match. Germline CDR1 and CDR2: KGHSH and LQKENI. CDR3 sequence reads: CASSPGLAGNQETQYF. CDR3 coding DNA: TGTGCCAGCTCACCTGGGCTAGCGGGGAACCAAGAGACCCAGTACTTC.

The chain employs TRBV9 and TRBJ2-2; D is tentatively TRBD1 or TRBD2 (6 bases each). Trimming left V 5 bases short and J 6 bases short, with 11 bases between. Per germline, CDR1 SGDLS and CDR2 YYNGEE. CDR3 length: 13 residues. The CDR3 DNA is TGTGCCAGCAGTCGGAGGGGGGCCGGGGAGCTGTTTTTT. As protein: CASSRRGAGELFF.

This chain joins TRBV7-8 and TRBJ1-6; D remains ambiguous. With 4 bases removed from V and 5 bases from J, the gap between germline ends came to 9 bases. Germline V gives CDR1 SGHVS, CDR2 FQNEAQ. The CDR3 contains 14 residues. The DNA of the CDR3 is TGTGCCAGCAGCTACGGGGTAGATAATTCACCCCTCCACTTT. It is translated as CASSYGVDNSPLHF. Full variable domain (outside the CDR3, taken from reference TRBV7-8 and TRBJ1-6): GAGVSQSPRYKVAKRGQDVALRCDPISGHVSLFWYQQALGQGPEFLTYFQNEAQLDKSGLPSDRFFAERPEGSVSTLKIQRTQQEDSAVYLCASSYGVDNSPLHFGNGTRLTVT.

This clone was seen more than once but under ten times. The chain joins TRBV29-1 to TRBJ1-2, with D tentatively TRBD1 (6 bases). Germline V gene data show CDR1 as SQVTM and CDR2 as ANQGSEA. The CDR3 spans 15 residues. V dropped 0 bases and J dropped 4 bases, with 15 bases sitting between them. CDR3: CSVEDDRNGGYGYTF. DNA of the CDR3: TGCAGCGTTGAAGATGACAGGAACGGCGGCTATGGCTACACCTTC.

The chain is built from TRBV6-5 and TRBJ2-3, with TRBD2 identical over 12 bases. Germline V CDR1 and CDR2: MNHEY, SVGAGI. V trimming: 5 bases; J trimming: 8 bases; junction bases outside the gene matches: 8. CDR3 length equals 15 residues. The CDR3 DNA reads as TGTGCCAGCAGTAGACTAGCGGGAGACGGAAGTACGCAGTATTTT. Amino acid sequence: CASSRLAGDGSTQYF.

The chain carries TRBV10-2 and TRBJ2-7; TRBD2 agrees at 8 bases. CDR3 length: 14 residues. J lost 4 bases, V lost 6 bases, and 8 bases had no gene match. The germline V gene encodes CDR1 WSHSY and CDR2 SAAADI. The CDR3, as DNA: TGCGCCAGCAGGGAGACTAGCGAAGGTTACGAGCAGTACTTC. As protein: CASRETSEGYEQYF.

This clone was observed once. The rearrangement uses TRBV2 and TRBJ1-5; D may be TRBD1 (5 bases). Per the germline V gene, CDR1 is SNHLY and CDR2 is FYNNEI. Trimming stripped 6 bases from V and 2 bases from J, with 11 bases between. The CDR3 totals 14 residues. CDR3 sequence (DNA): TGTGCCAGCAGCGCAATGACAGGCAATCAGCCCCAGCATTTT. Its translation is CASSAMTGNQPQHF.

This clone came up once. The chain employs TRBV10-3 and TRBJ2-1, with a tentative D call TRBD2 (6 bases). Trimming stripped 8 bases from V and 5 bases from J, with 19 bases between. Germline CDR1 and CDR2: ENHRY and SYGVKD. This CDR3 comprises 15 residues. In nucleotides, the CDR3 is TGTGCCATCGCCGAGGACGGCGGGACCCACAATGAGCAGTTCTTC. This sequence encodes CAIAEDGGTHNEQFF.